This T cell receptor beta chain was identified in a study of graft-versus-host responses after intestinal transplantation (dated by TCRdb to the early 2020s). For context, the study as a whole: Multivisceral, liver-intestinal, or isolated intestinal transplants were received by the recipients. Donor T cell macrochimerism was defined as a peak of at least 4% donor T cells among recipient peripheral blood mononuclear cells. The cohort enrolled some 24 intestinal transplant recipients, one of whom was a retransplant, and a few patients without pretransplant specimens were excluded. To identify alloreactive clones, pre-transplant mixed lymphocyte reaction products were sequenced and then compared with unstimulated pre-transplant donor and recipient T cells. Instead of going to the commercial service, samples from a few later patients were sequenced in-house on an Illumina MiSeq and processed with MiXCR. Graft-versus-host and host-versus-graft alloreactive T cell clones were tracked in the graft, circulation and bone marrow after intestinal transplantation using bulk TCR-beta CDR3 sequencing. Every recipient was given anti-thymocyte globulin induction, then maintenance tacrolimus and steroids for around three years.

Concerning this clone itself: Its antigen remains unidentified. No base-level quality is on record; no much larger clone is a single base apart.

Trimmed from V: 5 bases; trimmed from J: 6 bases; junction bases lacking a gene match: 10. The CDR3 contains 15 residues, cysteine and phenylalanine counted. This entry keeps only the CDR3 DNA: 45 bases, framed from base 1. Sequences MDHEN (CDR1) and SYDVKM (CDR2) are obtained from the germline V gene. Explained via the paper, the time point label denotes: cells obtained before transplantation from donor or recipient. CD3+CD4+ and CD3+CD8+ populations were FACS-sorted from unstimulated pre-transplant donor and recipient cells taken from spleen or lymph nodes. Overall study results and their limits: GvH clones were detected in recipient bone marrow, and some of these GvH clones were observed earlier in ileal mucosa or blood, consistent with an intestinal mucosal origin. The relatively low number and heterogeneity of intestinal transplant patients limited the conclusions. In the allografts of patients with donor T cell macrochimerism, GvH to HvG T cell clonal ratios were high. Early after transplant, declines in HvG clones were associated with peak levels of circulating GvH clones.

The library came from the immunoSEQ multiplex PCR assay. In most patients, genomic DNA was isolated using the Qiagen DNeasy Blood and Tissue Kit and sent frozen to Adaptive Biotechnologies for TCR sequencing. For most patients, high-throughput TCR-beta CDR3 sequencing of genomic DNA was performed by Adaptive Biotechnologies. In the original analysis: TCR sequencing data were retrieved from Adaptive's ImmunoSEQ software for some 19 patients, whereas a few other patients were processed with MiXCR and VDJtools. To correct CD4 versus CD8 sorting errors, sequences present in both subsets at a frequency ratio below 5:1 were removed. CDR3 nucleotide sequences shared by donor and recipient were removed because the origin of these sequences could not be assigned. At least 2-fold expansion over unstimulated cells and a minimum CFSE-low frequency of 0.002% (template counts) or 0.001% (read counts) were required for clones to be classified as alloreactive. Clones detected in sequenced pre-transplant spleen, lymph node, or MLR CFSE-low populations of the donor or recipient were defined as mappable. The cumulative frequency of alloreactive clones was calculated as a percentage of all sequences, weighted by copy number. TCRdb took this table from immuneACCESS and kept in-frame rearrangements with V and J called. Such tables lack part of the clones; where checked against another copy, unresolved V genes explain under half of the gap, and the rest is unexplained. V and J calls and clone size are given by that table; D and trimming were obtained from the DNA. Across this sample there are over 90,000 clones, with 91% seen only once. The leading ten clones occupy 0.18% of the sample.

The chain was built from TRBV28 and TRBJ1-5, with 7 bases aligning to TRBD1. The receptor comes from a human donor who was the organ donor for an intestinal transplant. The input for sequencing was unstimulated CD4+ T cells sorted from spleen or lymph node cells, taken before transplant. The DNA sequence is given as TGTGCCAGCAGTCAAATTACAGGGGTCACTCAGCCCCAGCATTTT. Translated, this gives CASSQITGVTQPQHF.